The next 3 T cell receptor beta chains were all read from a single sample in a study of blood T cell repertoires in COVID-19. The repertoire was sequenced with immunoSEQ multiplex PCR; TCRdb's copy has only in-frame clones and lacks some. The data hold roughly 240,000 clones, with over 80% observed a single time. Sequencing was performed on peripheral blood. These receptors originate from a man in his sixties who had recovered from COVID-19.

The J gene is TRBJ1-4, the V gene TRBV5-4; D gene unclear. Trimming shortened V by 5 bases and J by 8 bases, and 13 bases separated the two germline ends. This CDR3 has 13 residues. Germline CDR1 reads SGHNT; CDR2 reads YYREEE (reference sequence). The chain's CDR3 is CASSSYGREKLFF. CDR3 bases: TGTGCCAGCAGTTCCTATGGGCGAGAAAAACTGTTTTTT. Full variable domain (rest looked up from reference TRBV5-4 and TRBJ1-4): ETGVTQSPTHLIKTRGQQVTLRCSSQSGHNTVSWYQQALGQGPQFIFQYYREEENGRGNFPPRFSGLQFPNYSSELNVNALELDDSALYLCASSSYGREKLFFGSGTQLSVL.

This clone was seen a handful of times. CDR3 DNA: TGCGCCAGCAGCTCAGGGACAGGGCTGGGCGAGCAGTACTTC. Residues: CASSSGTGLGEQYF. The rearrangement joins TRBV5-1 to TRBJ2-7; 9 bases align to TRBD1. The CDR3 runs 14 residues. Germline V lookup: CDR1 SGHRS, CDR2 YFSETQ. With 3 bases clipped from V and 6 bases from J, the junction kept 7 bases outside the gene matches.

The V call is TRBV6-1, the J call TRBJ2-2; 9 bases are a match to TRBD1. The CDR3 contains 16 residues. Germline V gene sequence: CDR1 MNHNS, CDR2 SASEGT. Losses at the gene ends were 2 bases for V and 7 bases for J; bases not matched to a gene: 8. In nucleotides, the CDR3 is TGTGCCAGCAGTGAAAAGGGACAGGGTAAAATCGGGGAGCTGTTTTTT. Translated: CASSEKGQGKIGELFF.